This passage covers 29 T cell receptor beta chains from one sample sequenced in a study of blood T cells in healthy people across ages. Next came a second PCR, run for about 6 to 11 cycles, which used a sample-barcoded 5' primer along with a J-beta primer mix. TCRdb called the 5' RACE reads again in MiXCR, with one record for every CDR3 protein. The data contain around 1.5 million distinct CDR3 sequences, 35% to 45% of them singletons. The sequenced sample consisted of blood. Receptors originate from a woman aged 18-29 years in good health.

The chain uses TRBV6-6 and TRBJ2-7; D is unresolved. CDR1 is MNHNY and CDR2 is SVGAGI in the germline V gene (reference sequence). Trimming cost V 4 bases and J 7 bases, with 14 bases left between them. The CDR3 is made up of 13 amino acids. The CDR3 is CASSSAFLGEQYF. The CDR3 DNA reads TGTGCCAGCAGTTCGGCATTCCTGGGGGAGCAGTACTTC.

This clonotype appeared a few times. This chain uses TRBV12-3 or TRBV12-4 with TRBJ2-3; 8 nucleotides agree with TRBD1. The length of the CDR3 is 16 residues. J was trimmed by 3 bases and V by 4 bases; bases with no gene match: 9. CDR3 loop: CASSSQAGGLTDTQYF. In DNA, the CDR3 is TGTGCCAGCAGTTCCCAGGCAGGGGGCTTAACAGATACGCAGTATTTT.

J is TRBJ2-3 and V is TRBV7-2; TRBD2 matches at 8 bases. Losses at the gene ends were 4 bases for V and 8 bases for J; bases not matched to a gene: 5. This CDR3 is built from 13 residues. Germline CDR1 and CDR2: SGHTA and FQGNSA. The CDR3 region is CASSSGGMGTQYF. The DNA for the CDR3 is TGTGCCAGCAGCTCGGGGGGGATGGGTACGCAGTATTTT.

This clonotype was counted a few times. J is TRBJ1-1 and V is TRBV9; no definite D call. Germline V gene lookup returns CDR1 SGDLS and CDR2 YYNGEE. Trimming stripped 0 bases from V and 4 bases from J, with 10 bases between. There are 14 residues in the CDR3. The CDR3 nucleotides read TGTGCCAGCAGCGTAGAGCCCGGAGGCACTGAAGCTTTCTTT. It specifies CASSVEPGGTEAFF.

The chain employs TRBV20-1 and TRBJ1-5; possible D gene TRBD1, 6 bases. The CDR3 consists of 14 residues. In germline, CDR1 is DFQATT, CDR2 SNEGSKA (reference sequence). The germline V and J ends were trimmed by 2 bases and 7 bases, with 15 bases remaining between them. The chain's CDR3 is CSARRPGGDQPQHF. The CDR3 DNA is TGCAGTGCTAGACGACCGGGGGGCGACCAGCCCCAGCATTTT.

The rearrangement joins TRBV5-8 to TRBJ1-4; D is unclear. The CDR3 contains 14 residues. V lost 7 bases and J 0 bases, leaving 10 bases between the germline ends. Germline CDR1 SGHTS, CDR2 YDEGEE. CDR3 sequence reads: CASGTGATNEKLFF. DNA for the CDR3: TGTGCCAGCGGCACTGGAGCAACTAATGAAAAACTGTTTTTT.

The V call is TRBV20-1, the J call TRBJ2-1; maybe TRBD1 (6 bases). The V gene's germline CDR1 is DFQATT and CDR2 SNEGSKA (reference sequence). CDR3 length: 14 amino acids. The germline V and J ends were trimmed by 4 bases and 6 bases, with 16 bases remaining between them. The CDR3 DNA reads TGCAGTGCTACTATACAGGGCACCCTCAATGAGCAGTTCTTC. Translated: CSATIQGTLNEQFF.

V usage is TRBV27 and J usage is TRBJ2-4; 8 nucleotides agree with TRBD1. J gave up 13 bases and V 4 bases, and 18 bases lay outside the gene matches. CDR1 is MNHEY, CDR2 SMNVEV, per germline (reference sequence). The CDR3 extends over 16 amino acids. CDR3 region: CASSSPGQGHSYGQYF. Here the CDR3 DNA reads TGTGCCAGCAGTTCCCCCGGACAGGGCCATTCCTACGGGCAGTACTTC.

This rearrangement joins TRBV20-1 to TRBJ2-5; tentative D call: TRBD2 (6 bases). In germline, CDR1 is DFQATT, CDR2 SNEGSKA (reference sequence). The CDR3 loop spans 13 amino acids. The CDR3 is CSAGTSRGETQYF. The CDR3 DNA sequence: TGCAGCGCGGGCACTTCGCGGGGAGAGACCCAGTACTTC.

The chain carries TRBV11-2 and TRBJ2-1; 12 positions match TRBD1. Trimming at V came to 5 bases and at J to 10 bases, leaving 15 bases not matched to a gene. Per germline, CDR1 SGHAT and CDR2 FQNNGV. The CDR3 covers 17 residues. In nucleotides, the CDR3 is TGTGCCAGCAGCCTCTTCTCGGGGGACAGGGGGCCCGGGGAGCAGTTCTTC. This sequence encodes CASSLFSGDRGPGEQFF. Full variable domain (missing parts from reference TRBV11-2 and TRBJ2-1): EAGVAQSPRYKIIEKRQSVAFWCNPISGHATLYWYQQILGQGPKLLIQFQNNGVVDDSQLPKDRFSAERLKGVDSTLKIQPAKLEDSAVYLCASSLFSGDRGPGEQFFGPGTRLTVL.

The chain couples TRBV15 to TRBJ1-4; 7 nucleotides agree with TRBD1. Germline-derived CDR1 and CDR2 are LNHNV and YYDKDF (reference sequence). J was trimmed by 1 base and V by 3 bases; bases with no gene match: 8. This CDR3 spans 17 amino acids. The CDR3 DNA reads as TGTGCCACCAGCAGGAACCCACGACAGGGAACTAATGAAAAACTGTTTTTT. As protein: CATSRNPRQGTNEKLFF.

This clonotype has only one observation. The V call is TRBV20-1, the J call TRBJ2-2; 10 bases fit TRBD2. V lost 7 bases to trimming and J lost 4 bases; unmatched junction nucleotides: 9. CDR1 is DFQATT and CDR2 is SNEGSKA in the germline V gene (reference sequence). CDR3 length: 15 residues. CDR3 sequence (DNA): TGCAGTGGACGACGGGCTAGCGGGAGCACCGGGGAGCTGTTTTTT. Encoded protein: CSGRRASGSTGELFF.

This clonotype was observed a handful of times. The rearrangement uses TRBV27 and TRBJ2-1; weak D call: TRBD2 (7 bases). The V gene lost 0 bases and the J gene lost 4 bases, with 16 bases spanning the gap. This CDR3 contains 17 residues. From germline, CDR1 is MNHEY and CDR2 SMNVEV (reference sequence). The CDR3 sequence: CASSLSPSGGPYNEQFF. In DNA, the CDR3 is TGTGCCAGCAGTTTATCCCCCTCCGGGGGGCCATACAATGAGCAGTTCTTC.

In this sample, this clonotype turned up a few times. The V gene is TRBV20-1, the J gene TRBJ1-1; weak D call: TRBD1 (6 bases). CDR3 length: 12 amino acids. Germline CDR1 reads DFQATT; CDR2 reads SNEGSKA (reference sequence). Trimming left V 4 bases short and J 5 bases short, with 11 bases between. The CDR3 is CSAKTGGTEAFF. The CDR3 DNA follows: TGCAGTGCTAAGACAGGAGGGACTGAAGCTTTCTTT.

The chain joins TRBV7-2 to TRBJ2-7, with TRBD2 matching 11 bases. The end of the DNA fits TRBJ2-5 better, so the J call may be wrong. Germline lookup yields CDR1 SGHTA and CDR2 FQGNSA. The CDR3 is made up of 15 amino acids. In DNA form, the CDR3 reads TGTGCCAGCAGCTCCTCAGGGACTAGCGGAGAGACCCAGTACTTC. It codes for CASSSSGTSGETQYF.

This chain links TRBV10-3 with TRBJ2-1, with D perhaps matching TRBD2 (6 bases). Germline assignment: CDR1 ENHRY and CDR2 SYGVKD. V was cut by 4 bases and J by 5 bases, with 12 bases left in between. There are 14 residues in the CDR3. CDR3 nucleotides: TGTGCCATCAGTGTGGCGGCTAGCGACAATGAGCAGTTCTTC. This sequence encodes CAISVAASDNEQFF.

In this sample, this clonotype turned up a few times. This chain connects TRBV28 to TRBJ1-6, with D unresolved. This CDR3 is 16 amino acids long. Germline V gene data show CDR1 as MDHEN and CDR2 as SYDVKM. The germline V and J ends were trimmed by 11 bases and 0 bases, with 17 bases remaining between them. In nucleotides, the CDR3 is TGTGCCGGAAGAAGGGCGCCCAGCTCCTATAATTCACCCCTCCACTTT. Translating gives CAGRRAPSSYNSPLHF.

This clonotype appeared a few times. In nucleotides, the CDR3 is TGTGCCAGCAGCCAAGGTTTTCCAGGCCTCTACGAGCAGTACTTC. It is translated as CASSQGFPGLYEQYF. The rearrangement links TRBV3-1 to TRBJ2-7; the D is unclear. V lost 1 base, J lost 3 bases, and 13 bases lay in between. The CDR3 extends over 15 amino acids. Germline CDR1 is LGHDT and CDR2 is YNNKEL (reference sequence).

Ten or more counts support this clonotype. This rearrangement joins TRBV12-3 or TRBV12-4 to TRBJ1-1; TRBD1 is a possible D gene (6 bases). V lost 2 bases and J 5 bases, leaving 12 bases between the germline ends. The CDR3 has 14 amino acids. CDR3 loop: CASSLTRGETEAFF. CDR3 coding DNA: TGTGCCAGCAGTTTAACAAGGGGGGAAACTGAAGCTTTCTTT.

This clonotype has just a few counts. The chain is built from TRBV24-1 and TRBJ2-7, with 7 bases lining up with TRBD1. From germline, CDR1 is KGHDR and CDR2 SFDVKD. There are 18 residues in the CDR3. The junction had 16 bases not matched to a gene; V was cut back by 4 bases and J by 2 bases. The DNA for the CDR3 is TGTGCCACCAGTGAGATGACAGGGCGCACGCCTGGGGCCTACGAGCAGTACTTC. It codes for CATSEMTGRTPGAYEQYF.

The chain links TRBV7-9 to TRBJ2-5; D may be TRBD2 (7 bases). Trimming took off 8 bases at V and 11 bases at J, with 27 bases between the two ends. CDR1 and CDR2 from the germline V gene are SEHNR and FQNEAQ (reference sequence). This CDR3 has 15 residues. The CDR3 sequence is CASGGGGNFYNEQYF. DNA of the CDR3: TGTGCCAGCGGGGGCGGGGGCAATTTCTACAATGAGCAGTACTTC.

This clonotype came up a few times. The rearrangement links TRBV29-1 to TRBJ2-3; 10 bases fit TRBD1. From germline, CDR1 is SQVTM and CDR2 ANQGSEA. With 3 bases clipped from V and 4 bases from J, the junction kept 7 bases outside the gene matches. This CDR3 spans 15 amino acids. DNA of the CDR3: TGCAGCGTTGACCCGGGACAGGGGTACCCAGATACGCAGTATTTT. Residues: CSVDPGQGYPDTQYF.

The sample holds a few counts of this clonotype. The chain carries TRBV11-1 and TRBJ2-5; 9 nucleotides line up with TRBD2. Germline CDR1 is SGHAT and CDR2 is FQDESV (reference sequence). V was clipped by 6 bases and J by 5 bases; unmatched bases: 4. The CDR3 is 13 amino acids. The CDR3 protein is CASRRTSGETQYF. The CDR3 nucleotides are TGTGCCAGCAGGCGAACTAGCGGGGAGACCCAGTACTTC.

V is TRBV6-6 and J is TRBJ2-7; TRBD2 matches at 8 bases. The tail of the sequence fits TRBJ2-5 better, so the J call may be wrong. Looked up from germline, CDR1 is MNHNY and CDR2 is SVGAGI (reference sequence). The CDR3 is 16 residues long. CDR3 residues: CASSYLERGLGETQYF. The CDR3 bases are TGTGCCAGCAGTTACCTCGAGCGGGGGTTAGGAGAGACCCAGTACTTC.

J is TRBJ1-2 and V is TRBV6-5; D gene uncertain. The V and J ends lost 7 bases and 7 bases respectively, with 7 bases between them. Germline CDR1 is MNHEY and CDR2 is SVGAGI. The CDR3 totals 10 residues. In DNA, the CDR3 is TGTGCCAGCATTGGGGTTGGCTACACCTTC. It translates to CASIGVGYTF.

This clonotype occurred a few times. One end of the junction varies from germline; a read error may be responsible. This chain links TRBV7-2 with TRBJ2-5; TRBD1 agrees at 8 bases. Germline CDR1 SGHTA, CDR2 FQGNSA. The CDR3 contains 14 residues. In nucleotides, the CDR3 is TGTGCCAGCAGCTCCCGGACAGGGCAAGTGACCCAGTACTTC. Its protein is CASSSRTGQVTQYF.

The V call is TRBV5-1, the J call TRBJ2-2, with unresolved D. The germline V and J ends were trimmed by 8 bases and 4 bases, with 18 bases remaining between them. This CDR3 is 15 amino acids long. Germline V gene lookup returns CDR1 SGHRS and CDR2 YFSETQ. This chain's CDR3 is CASTERTGGTGELFF. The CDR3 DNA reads TGCGCCAGTACAGAACGGACCGGCGGCACCGGGGAGCTGTTTTTT.

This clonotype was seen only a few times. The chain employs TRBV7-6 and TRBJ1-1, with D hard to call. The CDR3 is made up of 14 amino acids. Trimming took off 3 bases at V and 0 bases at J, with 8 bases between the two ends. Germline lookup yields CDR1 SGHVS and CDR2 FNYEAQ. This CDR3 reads CASSLADLNTEAFF. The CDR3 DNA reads TGTGCCAGCAGCTTGGCCGATTTGAACACTGAAGCTTTCTTT. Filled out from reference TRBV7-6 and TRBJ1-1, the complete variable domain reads GAGVSQSPRYKVTKRGQDVALRCDPISGHVSLYWYRQALGQGPEFLTYFNYEAQQDKSGLPNDRFSAERPEGSISTLTIQRTEQRDSAMYRCASSLADLNTEAFFGQGTRLTVV.

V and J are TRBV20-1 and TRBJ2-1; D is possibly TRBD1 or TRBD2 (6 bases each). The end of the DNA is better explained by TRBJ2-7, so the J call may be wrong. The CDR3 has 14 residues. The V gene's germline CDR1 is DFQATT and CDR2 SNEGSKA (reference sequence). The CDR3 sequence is CSARISGAYNEQYF. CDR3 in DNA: TGCAGTGCTAGAATCTCGGGGGCATACAATGAGCAGTACTTC.